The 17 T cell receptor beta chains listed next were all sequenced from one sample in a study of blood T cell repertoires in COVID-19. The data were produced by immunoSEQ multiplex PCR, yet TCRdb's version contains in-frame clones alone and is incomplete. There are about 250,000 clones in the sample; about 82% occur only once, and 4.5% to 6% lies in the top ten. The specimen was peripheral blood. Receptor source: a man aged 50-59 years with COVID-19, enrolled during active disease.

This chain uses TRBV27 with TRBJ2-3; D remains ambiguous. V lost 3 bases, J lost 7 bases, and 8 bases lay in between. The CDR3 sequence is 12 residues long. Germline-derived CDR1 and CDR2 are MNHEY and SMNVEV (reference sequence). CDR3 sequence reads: CASSLTPHTQYF. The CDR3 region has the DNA TGTGCCAGCAGTTTGACACCTCATACGCAGTATTTT.

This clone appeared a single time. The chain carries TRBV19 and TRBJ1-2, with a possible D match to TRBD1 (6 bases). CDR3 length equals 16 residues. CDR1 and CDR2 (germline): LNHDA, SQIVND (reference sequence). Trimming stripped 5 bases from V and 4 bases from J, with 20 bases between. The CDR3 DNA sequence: TGTGCCAGTAGTCTACAGGGCGGAATGGTAGGCTATGGCTACACCTTC. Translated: CASSLQGGMVGYGYTF.

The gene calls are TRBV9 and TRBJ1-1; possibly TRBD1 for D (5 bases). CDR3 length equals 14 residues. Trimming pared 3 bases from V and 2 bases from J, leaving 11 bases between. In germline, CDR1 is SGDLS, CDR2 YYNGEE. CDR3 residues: CASSGQGANTEAFF. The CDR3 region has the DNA TGTGCCAGCAGCGGGCAGGGCGCAAACACTGAAGCTTTCTTT.

CDR3: CASSLGPGDTNEKLFF. In DNA, the CDR3 is TGTGCCAGCAGCTTGGGGCCCGGGGATACTAATGAAAAACTGTTTTTT. V and J are TRBV5-5 and TRBJ1-4; D gene ambiguous. The germline V gene has CDR1 SGHKS and CDR2 YYEKEE (reference sequence). The CDR3 is 16 amino acids. V was shortened by 0 bases and J by 2 bases, with 11 bases between the two germline ends.

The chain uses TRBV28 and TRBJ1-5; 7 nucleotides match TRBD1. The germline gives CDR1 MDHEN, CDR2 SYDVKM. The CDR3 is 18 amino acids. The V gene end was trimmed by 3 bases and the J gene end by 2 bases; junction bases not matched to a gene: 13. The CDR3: CASSFRDRASIGNQPQHF. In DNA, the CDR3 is TGTGCCAGCAGTTTCCGCGACAGGGCCAGTATAGGCAATCAGCCCCAGCATTTT.

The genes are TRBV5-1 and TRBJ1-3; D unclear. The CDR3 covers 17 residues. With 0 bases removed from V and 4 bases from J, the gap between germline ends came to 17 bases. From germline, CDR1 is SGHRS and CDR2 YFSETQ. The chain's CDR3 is CASSLGPSGQGGNTIYF. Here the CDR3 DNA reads TGCGCCAGCAGCTTGGGCCCCAGTGGGCAAGGAGGAAACACCATATATTTT.

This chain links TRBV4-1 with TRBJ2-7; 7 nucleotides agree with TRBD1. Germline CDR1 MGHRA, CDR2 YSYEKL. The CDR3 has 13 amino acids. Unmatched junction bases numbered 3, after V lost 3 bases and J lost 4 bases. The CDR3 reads CASSHEQGYEQYF. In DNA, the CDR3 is TGCGCCAGCAGCCACGAACAGGGGTACGAGCAGTACTTC.

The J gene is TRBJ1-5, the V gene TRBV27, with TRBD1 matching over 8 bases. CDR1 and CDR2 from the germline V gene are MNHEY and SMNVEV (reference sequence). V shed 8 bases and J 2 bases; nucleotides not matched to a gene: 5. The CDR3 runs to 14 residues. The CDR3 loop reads CASGLGQGNQPQHF. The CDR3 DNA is TGTGCCAGCGGCCTGGGACAGGGCAATCAGCCCCAGCATTTT.

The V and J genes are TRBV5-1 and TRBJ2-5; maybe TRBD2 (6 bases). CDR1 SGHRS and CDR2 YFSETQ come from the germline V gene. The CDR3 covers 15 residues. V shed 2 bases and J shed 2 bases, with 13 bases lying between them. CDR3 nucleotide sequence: TGCGCCAGCAGCTTTAACCGGGGGACTCAAGAGACCCAGTACTTC. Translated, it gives CASSFNRGTQETQYF.

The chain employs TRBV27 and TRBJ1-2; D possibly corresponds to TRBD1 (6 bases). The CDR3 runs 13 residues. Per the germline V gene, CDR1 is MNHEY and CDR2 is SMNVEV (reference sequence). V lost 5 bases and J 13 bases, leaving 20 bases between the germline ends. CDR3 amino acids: CASSAGILRGVTF. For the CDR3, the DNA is TGTGCCAGCAGTGCAGGGATCCTCAGGGGCGTCACCTTC.

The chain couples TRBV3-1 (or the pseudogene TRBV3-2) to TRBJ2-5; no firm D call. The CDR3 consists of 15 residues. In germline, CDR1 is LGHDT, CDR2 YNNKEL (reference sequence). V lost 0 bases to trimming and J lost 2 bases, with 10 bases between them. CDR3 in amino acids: CASSQDVLRQETQYF. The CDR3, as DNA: TGTGCCAGCAGCCAAGATGTACTCCGACAAGAGACCCAGTACTTC.

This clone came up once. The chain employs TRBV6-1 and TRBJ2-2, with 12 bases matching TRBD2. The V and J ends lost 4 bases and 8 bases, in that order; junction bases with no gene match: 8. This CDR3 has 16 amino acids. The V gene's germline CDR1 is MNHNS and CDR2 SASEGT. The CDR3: CASSGGLAGLLGELFF. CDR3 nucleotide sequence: TGTGCCAGCAGTGGTGGACTAGCGGGACTGCTGGGGGAGCTGTTTTTT.

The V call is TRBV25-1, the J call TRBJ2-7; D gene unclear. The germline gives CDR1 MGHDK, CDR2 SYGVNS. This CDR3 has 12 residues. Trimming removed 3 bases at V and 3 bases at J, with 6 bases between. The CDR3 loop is CASSETLYEQYF. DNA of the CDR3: TGTGCCAGCAGTGAGACTCTCTACGAGCAGTACTTC.

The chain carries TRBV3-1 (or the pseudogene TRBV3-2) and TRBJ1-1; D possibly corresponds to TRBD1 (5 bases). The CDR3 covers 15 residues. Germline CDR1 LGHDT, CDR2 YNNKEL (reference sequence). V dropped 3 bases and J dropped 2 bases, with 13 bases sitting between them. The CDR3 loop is CASSHQGSRNTEAFF. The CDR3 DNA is TGTGCCAGCAGCCACCAGGGTTCTCGTAACACTGAAGCTTTCTTT.

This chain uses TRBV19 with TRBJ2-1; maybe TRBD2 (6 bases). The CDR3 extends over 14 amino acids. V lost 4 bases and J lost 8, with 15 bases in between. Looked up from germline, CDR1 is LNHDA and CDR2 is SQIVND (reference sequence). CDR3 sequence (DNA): TGTGCCAGTAGTAATCGGCTAGCGTTCGATGAGCAGTTCTTC. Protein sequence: CASSNRLAFDEQFF.

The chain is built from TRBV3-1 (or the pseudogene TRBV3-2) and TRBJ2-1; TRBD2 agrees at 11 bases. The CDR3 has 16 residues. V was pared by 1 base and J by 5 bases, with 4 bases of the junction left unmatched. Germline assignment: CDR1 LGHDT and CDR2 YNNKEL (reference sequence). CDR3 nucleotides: TGTGCCAGCAGCCAAGGACTAGCGGGGCTGAACAATGAGCAGTTCTTC. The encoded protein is CASSQGLAGLNNEQFF.

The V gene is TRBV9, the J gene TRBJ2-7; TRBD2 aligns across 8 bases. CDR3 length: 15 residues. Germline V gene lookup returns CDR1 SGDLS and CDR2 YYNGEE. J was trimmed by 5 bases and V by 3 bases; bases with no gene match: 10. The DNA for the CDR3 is TGTGCCAGCAGCGCGCTTAGCGGGGCCGCCGACGAGCAGTACTTC. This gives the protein CASSALSGAADEQYF.